The TCR beta chain described here comes from a study of T cell repertoires in cytomegalovirus infection. General study points: CMV-specific TCR beta clonotypes restricted by HLA-C dominated the ex vivo response.

This clonotype was counted at least ten times. Its antigen is as yet unknown. TCRdb processed the reads anew with MiXCR; each CDR3 protein has one entry. Of hundreds of thousands of distinct CDR3 sequences in the sample, 10% to 12% were seen once. The TCR originated in a human donor in good health (CMV status not recorded). Some clones in this sample may be carry-over from other donors' samples. Sample: PBMCs.

The CDR3 nucleotides are TGTGCCAGCGAACGATTCCTCCAGGGGGCAGAGACCCAGTACTTC. It encodes CASERFLQGAETQYF. The rearrangement joins TRBV6-2 or TRBV6-3 to TRBJ2-5; TRBD1 matches 8 bases. V dropped 8 bases and J dropped 4; count of bases not matched to a gene: 12. CDR3 length: 15 residues. Per germline, CDR1 MNHEY and CDR2 SVGEGT.